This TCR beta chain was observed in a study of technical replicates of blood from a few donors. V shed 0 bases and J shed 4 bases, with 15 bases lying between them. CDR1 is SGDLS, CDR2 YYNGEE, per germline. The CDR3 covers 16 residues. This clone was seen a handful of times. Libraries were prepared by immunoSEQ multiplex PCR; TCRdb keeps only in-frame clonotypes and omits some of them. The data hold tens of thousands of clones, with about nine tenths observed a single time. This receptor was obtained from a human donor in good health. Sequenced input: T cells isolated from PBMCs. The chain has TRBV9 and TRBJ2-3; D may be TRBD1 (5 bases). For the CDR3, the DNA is TGTGCCAGCAGCGTAGGCCCCCGGCAGGGTGCAGATACGCAGTATTTT. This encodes CASSVGPRQGADTQYF.